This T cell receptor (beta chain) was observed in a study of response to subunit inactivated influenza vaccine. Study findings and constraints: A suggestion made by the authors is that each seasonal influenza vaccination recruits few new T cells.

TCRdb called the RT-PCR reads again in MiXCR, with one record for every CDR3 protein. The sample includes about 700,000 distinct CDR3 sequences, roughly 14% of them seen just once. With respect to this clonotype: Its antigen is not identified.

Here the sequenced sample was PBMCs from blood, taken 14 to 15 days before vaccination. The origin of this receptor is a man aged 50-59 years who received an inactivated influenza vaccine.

The CDR3 bases are TGCGCCAGCAGCCAAGTCAAGGCTAGCGGAGCCTACAATGAGCAGTTCTTC. Encoded protein: CASSQVKASGAYNEQFF. This chain links TRBV4-3 with TRBJ2-1; 7 bases are shared with TRBD2. Trimming at V came to 1 base and at J to 2 bases, leaving 8 bases not matched to a gene. The CDR3 extends over 17 amino acids. CDR1 LGHNA and CDR2 YSLEER come from the germline V gene.